The rows below give T cell receptor beta chains drawn from one sample of a study of shared clonotypes between healthy human individuals. Generated by immunoSEQ multiplex PCR, the TCRdb table keeps only in-frame clones and is missing some. The sample shows under 1,900,000 clones, about 98.5% of them seen only once. Sequencing was done on a sample of naive CD4+ T cells sorted from blood. These receptors all stem from a young man in good health. Each CDR3 is given with its conserved first and last residue. Each record gives: clone size, V gene, D gene, J gene, CDR3 DNA, CDR3 protein. D genes are given only for firm matches. The size entry is marked missing in some rows and otherwise reads once, few, many or a size class.

clone size: NA; V gene: TRBV2; D gene: NA; J gene: TRBJ1-4; CDR3 DNA: TGTGCCAGCCAGAATCCAGGGGAAAAACTGTTTTTT; CDR3 protein: CASQNPGEKLFF
clone size: NA; V gene: TRBV6-1; D gene: NA; J gene: TRBJ2-7; CDR3 DNA: TGTGCCAGCAGTGAAGTGGGTCATACGGGGCAGTACTTC; CDR3 protein: CASSEVGHTGQYF
clone size: once; V gene: TRBV6-5; D gene: NA; J gene: TRBJ2-2; CDR3 DNA: TGTGCCAGCGGGAGCGACACCGGGGAGCTGTTTTTT; CDR3 protein: CASGSDTGELFF
clone size: NA; V gene: TRBV30; D gene: NA; J gene: TRBJ1-5; CDR3 DNA: TGTGCCTGGAGTGTGCAAGCGGGATCAGGCAATCAGCCCCAGCATTTT; CDR3 protein: CAWSVQAGSGNQPQHF
clone size: NA; V gene: TRBV29-1; D gene: NA; J gene: TRBJ2-1; CDR3 DNA: TGCAGCGTTGACGGATATAGAAGCTCCTACAATGAGCAGTTCTTC; CDR3 protein: CSVDGYRSSYNEQFF
clone size: NA; V gene: TRBV19; D gene: NA; J gene: TRBJ1-5; CDR3 DNA: TGTGCCAGTAGTATAGGGGTTAATCAGCCCCAGCATTTT; CDR3 protein: CASSIGVNQPQHF
clone size: NA; V gene: TRBV11-2; D gene: NA; J gene: TRBJ2-7; CDR3 DNA: TGTGCCAGCAGCAATTCAATTGGGAGCCTTACGTTCGATGACTACGAGCAGTACTTC; CDR3 protein: CASSNSIGSLTFDDYEQYF
clone size: NA; V gene: TRBV27; D gene: TRBD2; J gene: TRBJ2-7; CDR3 DNA: TGTGCCAGCAGTTTCGGGGCTAGCGGAACCTACGAGCAGTACTTC; CDR3 protein: CASSFGASGTYEQYF
clone size: NA; V gene: TRBV21-1; D gene: NA; J gene: TRBJ2-7; CDR3 DNA: TGTGCCAGCAGCAAATCGGCGGGAGGGCGTGACTACGAGCAGTACTTC; CDR3 protein: CASSKSAGGRDYEQYF
clone size: NA; V gene: TRBV27; D gene: NA; J gene: TRBJ2-2; CDR3 DNA: TGTGCCAGCAGTTTATTGGCAGGCTCGGTCGGGGAGCTGTTTTTT; CDR3 protein: CASSLLAGSVGELFF
clone size: NA; V gene: TRBV2; D gene: NA; J gene: TRBJ1-5; CDR3 DNA: TGTGCCAGCAGTGCAAAGGGGGGAACTCAGCCCCAGCATTTT; CDR3 protein: CASSAKGGTQPQHF
clone size: NA; V gene: TRBV11-3; D gene: NA; J gene: TRBJ2-2; CDR3 DNA: TGTGCCAGCAGAAAGGGGCCCCCGAACACCGGGGAGCTGTTTTTT; CDR3 protein: CASRKGPPNTGELFF
clone size: NA; V gene: TRBV14; D gene: NA; J gene: TRBJ2-1; CDR3 DNA: TGTGCCAGCAGCCGAGCGGGCCTAAGGTACAATGAGCAGTTCTTC; CDR3 protein: CASSRAGLRYNEQFF
clone size: NA; V gene: TRBV18; D gene: NA; J gene: TRBJ2-2; CDR3 DNA: TGTGCCAGCTCACCTCGATCCCTGGGGGCGAACACCGGGGAGCTGTTTTTT; CDR3 protein: CASSPRSLGANTGELFF
clone size: NA; V gene: TRBV5-1; D gene: TRBD1; J gene: TRBJ1-1; CDR3 DNA: TGCGCCAGCAGCCTAGAGGACAGGGGGCACTTGAGGGGAACTGAAGCTTTCTTT; CDR3 protein: CASSLEDRGHLRGTEAFF
clone size: NA; V gene: TRBV7-9; D gene: NA; J gene: TRBJ1-1; CDR3 DNA: TGTGCCAGCAGCTTAGGCCTTGATGGGGGTCGGAACACTGAAGCTTTCTTT; CDR3 protein: CASSLGLDGGRNTEAFF
clone size: NA; V gene: TRBV6-1; D gene: NA; J gene: TRBJ1-4; CDR3 DNA: TGTGCCAGCACTCCCGGCCCGGGGAGTGAAAAACTGTTTTTT; CDR3 protein: CASTPGPGSEKLFF
clone size: NA; V gene: TRBV10-1; D gene: NA; J gene: TRBJ2-5; CDR3 DNA: TGCGCCAGCAGTGAGTCGTACAGTTCGGAGACCCAGTACTTC; CDR3 protein: CASSESYSSETQYF
clone size: NA; V gene: TRBV6-1; D gene: TRBD2; J gene: TRBJ2-7; CDR3 DNA: TGTGCCAGCGGACTAAGACTAGCGTCGACCTCTTTTTACTTC; CDR3 protein: CASGLRLASTSFYF
clone size: once; V gene: TRBV5-1; D gene: NA; J gene: TRBJ2-5; CDR3 DNA: TGCGCCAGCAGCAGGGAGCGGCAAGAGACCCAGTACTTC; CDR3 protein: CASSRERQETQYF
clone size: NA; V gene: TRBV19; D gene: TRBD1; J gene: TRBJ1-5; CDR3 DNA: TGTGCCAGTAGTATTCGACAGGGCCATCCCAGTTATCAGCCCCAGCATTTT; CDR3 protein: CASSIRQGHPSYQPQHF
clone size: NA; V gene: TRBV7-2; D gene: NA; J gene: TRBJ2-7; CDR3 DNA: TGTGCCAGCAGTGACCCTAGCATCCCCTACGAGCAGTACTTC; CDR3 protein: CASSDPSIPYEQYF
clone size: NA; V gene: TRBV5-1; D gene: NA; J gene: TRBJ2-2; CDR3 DNA: TGCGCCAGCAGCACTCACACCGGGGAGCTGTTTTTT; CDR3 protein: CASSTHTGELFF
clone size: NA; V gene: TRBV9; D gene: NA; J gene: TRBJ2-4; CDR3 DNA: TGTGCCAGCTCCCCGGGCCTCACTCCTATTCAGTACTTC; CDR3 protein: CASSPGLTPIQYF
clone size: NA; V gene: TRBV5-1; D gene: TRBD1; J gene: TRBJ1-5; CDR3 DNA: TGCGCCAGCAGCTTGGCCGGGGCAGGGGGCGCTTCCCAGCATTTT; CDR3 protein: CASSLAGAGGASQHF
clone size: NA; V gene: TRBV14; D gene: NA; J gene: TRBJ2-1; CDR3 DNA: TGTGCCAGCAGCCACAGGACTCCCTACAATGAGCAGTTCTTC; CDR3 protein: CASSHRTPYNEQFF
clone size: NA; V gene: TRBV7-6; D gene: TRBD1; J gene: TRBJ2-7; CDR3 DNA: TGTGCCAGCAGCTCACAGACAGGGGGAGGAGACCTAGTGCAGTACTTC; CDR3 protein: CASSSQTGGGDLVQYF